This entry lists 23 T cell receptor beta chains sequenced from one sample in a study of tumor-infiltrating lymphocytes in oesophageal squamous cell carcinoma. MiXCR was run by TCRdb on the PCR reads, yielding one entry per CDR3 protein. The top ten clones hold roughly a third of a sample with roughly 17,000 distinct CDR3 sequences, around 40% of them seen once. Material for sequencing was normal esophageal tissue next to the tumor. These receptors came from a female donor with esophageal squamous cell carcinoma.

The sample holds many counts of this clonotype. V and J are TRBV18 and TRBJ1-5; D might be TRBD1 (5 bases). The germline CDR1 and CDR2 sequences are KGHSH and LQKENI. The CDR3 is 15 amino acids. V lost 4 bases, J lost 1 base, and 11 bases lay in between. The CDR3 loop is CASSRSGGSNQPQHF. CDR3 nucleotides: TGTGCCAGCTCACGGAGTGGGGGGAGCAATCAGCCCCAGCATTTT.

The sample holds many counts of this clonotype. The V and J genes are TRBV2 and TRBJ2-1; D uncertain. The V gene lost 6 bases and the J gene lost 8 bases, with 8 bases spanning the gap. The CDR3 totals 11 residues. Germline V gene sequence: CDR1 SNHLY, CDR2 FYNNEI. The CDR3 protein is CASSQMDEQFF. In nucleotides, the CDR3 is TGTGCCAGCAGCCAAATGGATGAGCAGTTCTTC.

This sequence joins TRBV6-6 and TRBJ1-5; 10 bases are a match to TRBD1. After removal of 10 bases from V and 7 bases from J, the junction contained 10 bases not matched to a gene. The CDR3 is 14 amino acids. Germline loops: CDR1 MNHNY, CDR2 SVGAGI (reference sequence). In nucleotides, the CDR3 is TGTGCCACTCGAGAGACAGGGGGCGGACAGCCCCAGCATTTT. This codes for CATRETGGGQPQHF.

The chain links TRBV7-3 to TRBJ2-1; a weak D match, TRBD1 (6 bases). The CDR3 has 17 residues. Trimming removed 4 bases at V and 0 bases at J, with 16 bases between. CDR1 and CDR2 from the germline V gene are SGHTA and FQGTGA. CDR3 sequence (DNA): TGTGCCAGCAGCTCAAGGGGGAATCTAGGCTCCTACAATGAGCAGTTCTTC. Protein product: CASSSRGNLGSYNEQFF.

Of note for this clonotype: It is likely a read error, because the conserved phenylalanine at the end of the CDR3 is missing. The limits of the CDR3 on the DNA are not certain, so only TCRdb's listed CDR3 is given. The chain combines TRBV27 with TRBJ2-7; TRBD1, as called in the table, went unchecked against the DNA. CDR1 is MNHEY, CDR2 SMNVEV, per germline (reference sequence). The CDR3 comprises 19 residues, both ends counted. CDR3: CASSLGDRPGINNEQFFGS.

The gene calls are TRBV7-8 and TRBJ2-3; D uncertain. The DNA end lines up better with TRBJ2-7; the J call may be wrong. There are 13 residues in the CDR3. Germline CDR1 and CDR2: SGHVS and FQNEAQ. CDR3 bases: TGTGCCAGCAGCTTAAATTCAGCCTACGAGCAGTACTTC. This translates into CASSLNSAYEQYF.

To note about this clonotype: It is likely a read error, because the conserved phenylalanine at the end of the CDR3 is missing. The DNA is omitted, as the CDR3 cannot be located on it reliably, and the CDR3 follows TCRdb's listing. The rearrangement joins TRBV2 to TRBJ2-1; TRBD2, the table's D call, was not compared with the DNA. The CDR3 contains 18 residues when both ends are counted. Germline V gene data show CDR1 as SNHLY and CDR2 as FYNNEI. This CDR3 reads CASSEGTSGRVYEQYFGN.

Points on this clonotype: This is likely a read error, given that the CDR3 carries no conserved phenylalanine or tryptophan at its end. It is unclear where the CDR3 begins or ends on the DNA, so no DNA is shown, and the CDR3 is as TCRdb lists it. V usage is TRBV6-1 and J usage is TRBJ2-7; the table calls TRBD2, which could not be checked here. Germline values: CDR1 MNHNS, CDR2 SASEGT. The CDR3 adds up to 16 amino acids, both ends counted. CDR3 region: CASSRRGGGYGYTFGS.

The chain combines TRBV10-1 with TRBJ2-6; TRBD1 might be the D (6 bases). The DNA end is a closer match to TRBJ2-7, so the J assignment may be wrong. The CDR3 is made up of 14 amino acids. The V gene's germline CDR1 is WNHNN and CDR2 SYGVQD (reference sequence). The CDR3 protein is CASSTGSAGSEQYF. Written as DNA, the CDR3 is TGCGCCAGCAGTACAGGGTCGGCAGGAAGCGAGCAGTACTTC.

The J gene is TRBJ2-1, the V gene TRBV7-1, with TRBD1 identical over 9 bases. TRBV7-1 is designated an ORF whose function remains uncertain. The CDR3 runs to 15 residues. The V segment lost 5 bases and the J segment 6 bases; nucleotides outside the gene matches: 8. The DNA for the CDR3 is TGTGCCAGCAGCAACGTGGGACAGGGTAGCAATGAGCAGTTCTTC. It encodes CASSNVGQGSNEQFF.

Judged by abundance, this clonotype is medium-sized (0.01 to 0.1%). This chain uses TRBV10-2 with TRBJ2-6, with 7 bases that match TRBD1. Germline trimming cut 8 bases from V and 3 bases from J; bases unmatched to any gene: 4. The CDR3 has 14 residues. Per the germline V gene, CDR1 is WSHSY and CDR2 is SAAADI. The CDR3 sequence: CASGTGVGANVLTF. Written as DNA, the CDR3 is TGCGCCAGCGGTACAGGGGTTGGGGCCAACGTCCTGACTTTC.

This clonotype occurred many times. The CDR3, as DNA: TGTGCCAGCAGGAACGGGGAATCGACCACCGGGGAGCTGTATTTT. This encodes CASRNGESTTGELYF. The chain links TRBV11-2 to TRBJ2-3, with a tentative D call TRBD2 (5 bases). Germline V gene sequence: CDR1 SGHAT, CDR2 FQNNGV. The CDR3 contains 15 residues. V dropped 6 bases and J dropped 14 bases, with 27 bases sitting between them.

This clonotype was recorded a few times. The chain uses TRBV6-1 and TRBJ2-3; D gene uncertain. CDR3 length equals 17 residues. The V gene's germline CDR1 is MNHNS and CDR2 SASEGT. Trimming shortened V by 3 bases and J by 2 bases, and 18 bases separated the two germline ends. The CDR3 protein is CASSDRGGGDLTDTQYF. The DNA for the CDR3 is TGTGCCAGCAGTGATAGAGGCGGCGGAGACCTCACAGATACGCAGTATTTT.

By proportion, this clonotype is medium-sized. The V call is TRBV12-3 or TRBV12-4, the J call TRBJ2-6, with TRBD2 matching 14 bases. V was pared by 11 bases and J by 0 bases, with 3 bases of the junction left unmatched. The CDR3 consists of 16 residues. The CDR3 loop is CAGLAGGSSGANVLTF. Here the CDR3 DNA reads TGTGCCGGACTAGCGGGAGGCAGCTCTGGGGCCAACGTCCTGACTTTC.

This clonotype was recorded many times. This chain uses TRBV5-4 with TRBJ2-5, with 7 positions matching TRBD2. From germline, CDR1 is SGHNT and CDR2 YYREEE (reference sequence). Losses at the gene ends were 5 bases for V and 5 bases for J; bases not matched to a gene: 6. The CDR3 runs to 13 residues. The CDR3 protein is CASRLRSGETQYF. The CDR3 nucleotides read TGTGCCAGCAGGCTCCGTAGCGGGGAGACCCAGTACTTC.

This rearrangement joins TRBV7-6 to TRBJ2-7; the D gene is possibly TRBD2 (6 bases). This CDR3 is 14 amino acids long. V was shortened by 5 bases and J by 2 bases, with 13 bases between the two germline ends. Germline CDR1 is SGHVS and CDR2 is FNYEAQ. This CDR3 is CASSTPGLPYEQYF. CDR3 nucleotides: TGTGCCAGCAGCACACCGGGACTGCCCTACGAGCAGTACTTC.

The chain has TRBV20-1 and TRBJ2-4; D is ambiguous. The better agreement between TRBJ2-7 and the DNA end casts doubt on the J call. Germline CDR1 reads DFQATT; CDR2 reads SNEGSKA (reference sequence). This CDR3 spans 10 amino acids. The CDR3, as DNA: TGCAGTGCTAGCGGCCCCGAGCAGTACTTC. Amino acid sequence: CSASGPEQYF.

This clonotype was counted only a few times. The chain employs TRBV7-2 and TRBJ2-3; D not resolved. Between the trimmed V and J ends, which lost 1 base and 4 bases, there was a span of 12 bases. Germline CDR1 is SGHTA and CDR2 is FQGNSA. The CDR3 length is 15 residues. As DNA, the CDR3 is TGTGCCAGCAGCTTAGGAGGAGCTTTGGCAGATACGCAGTATTTT. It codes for CASSLGGALADTQYF.

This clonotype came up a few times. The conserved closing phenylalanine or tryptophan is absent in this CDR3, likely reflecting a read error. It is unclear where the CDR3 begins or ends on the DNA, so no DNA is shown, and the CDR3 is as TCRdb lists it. This CDR3 is CASSHPEGSGS. The chain is built from TRBV11-1 and TRBJ1-6. The CDR3 is 11 residues long, counting both termini. Germline CDR1 is SGHAT and CDR2 is FQDESV (reference sequence).

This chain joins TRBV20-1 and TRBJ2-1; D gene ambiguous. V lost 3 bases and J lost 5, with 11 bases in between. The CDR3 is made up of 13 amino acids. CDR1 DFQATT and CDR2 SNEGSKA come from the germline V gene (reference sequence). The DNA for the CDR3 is TGCAGTGCTAGGAGCCTAGATAACAATGAGCAGTTCTTC. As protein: CSARSLDNNEQFF.

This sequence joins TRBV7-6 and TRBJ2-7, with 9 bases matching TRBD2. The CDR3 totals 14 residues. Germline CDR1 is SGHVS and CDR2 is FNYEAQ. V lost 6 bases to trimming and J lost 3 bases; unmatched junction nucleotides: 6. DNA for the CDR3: TGTGCCAGCAGTAATGCAGCGGGAGGCTACGAGCAGTACTTC. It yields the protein CASSNAAGGYEQYF.

For the CDR3, the DNA is TGTAATGACAGGGAAGGGGACACTGAAGCTTTCTTT. Residues: CNDREGDTEAFF. The rearrangement uses TRBV7-6 and TRBJ1-1; TRBD1 aligns across 7 bases. Germline CDR1 is SGHVS and CDR2 is FNYEAQ. The CDR3 runs to 12 residues.

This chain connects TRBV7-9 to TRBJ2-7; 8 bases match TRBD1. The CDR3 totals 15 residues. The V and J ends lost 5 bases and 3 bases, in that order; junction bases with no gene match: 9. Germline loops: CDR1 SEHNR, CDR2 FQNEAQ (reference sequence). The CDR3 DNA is TGTGCCAGCAGCGGACGATCCAGGGGGCTCTACGAGCAGTACTTC. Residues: CASSGRSRGLYEQYF.